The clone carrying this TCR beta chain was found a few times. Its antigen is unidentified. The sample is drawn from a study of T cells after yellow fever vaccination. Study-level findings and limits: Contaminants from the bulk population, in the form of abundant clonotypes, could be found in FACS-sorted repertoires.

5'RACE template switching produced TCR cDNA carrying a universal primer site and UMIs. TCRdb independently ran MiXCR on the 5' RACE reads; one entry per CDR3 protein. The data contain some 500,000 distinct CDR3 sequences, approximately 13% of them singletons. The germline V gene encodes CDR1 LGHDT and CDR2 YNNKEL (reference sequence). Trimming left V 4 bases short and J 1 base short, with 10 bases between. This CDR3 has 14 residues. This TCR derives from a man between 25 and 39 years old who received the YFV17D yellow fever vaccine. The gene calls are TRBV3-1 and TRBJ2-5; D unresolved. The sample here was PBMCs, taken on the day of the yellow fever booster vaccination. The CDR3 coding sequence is TGTGCCAGCAGCCGTTGGACGTCCCAAGAGACCCAGTACTTC. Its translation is CASSRWTSQETQYF.